A single sample is the source of the 19 T cell receptor beta chains below, sequenced in a study of CD8 T cells in Susac syndrome (dated by TCRdb to 2018 to 2020). The library relied on the immunoSEQ multiplex PCR assay. RNA was extracted with the RNeasy kit and roughly 0.5 to 1 ug was reverse transcribed using random hexamers. TCRdb trimmed the raw reads at Q25, called clones with MiXCR and kept productive beta chains. Each CDR3 protein appears once, grouped with its most common genes and DNA. In this sample the table shows some 150,000 distinct CDR3 sequences, over 85% of which occur a single time. The ten largest clones represent roughly 0.21% of the sample. The sample consisted of CD8+ T cells from PBMCs. The receptors shown here come from a human donor with multiple sclerosis.

The CDR3 loop reads CSVEDPQVDGYTF. The CDR3 DNA reads TGCAGCGTTGAAGACCCACAGGTGGATGGCTACACCTTC. The gene calls are TRBV29-1 and TRBJ1-2, with TRBD1 as a possible D gene (5 bases). The ends were cut back, 0 bases at V and 6 bases at J, with 11 bases in the middle. The CDR3 consists of 13 residues. Germline V gene sequence: CDR1 SQVTM, CDR2 ANQGSEA.

The gene calls are TRBV6-4 and TRBJ2-1; perhaps TRBD1 as D (6 bases). CDR1 MRHNA and CDR2 SNTAGT come from the germline V gene. The germline V and J ends were trimmed by 5 bases and 4 bases, with 15 bases remaining between them. The CDR3 is made up of 15 amino acids. CDR3 residues: CASSKDSDSYNEQFF. The CDR3 DNA is TGTGCCAGCAGTAAGGACAGTGACTCTTACAATGAGCAGTTCTTC.

This rearrangement joins TRBV7-9 to TRBJ2-1; D perhaps matches TRBD2 (6 bases). CDR3 size: 13 residues. Germline CDR1 is SEHNR and CDR2 is FQNEAQ (reference sequence). Trimming cost V 4 bases and J 9 bases, with 13 bases left between them. The CDR3 is CASSSSPGLEQFF. Written as DNA, the CDR3 is TGTGCCAGCAGCTCCTCCCCGGGACTTGAGCAGTTCTTC.

J is TRBJ2-3 and V is TRBV5-1; D ambiguous. The CDR3 extends over 16 amino acids. CDR1 SGHRS and CDR2 YFSETQ come from the germline V gene. With 2 bases removed from V and 0 bases from J, the gap between germline ends came to 13 bases. This CDR3 reads CASSLSGPESTDTQYF. DNA of the CDR3: TGCGCCAGCAGCTTATCCGGGCCCGAGAGCACAGATACGCAGTATTTT. Supplemented by reference TRBV5-1 and TRBJ2-3, the full variable domain reads KAGVTQTPRYLIKTRGQQVTLSCSPISGHRSVSWYQQTPGQGLQFLFEYFSETQRNKGNFPGRFSGRQFSNSRSEMNVSTLELGDSALYLCASSLSGPESTDTQYFGPGTRLTVL.

CDR3 in DNA: TGTGCCAGCAGTCCCCTTGTGACAGATACGCAGTATTTT. It is translated as CASSPLVTDTQYF. The chain links TRBV28 to TRBJ2-3; D not resolved. Per the germline V gene, CDR1 is MDHEN and CDR2 is SYDVKM. Trimming stripped 5 bases from V and 3 bases from J, with 9 bases between. The CDR3 consists of 13 residues.

This sequence joins TRBV5-1 and TRBJ2-5, with no clear D. The CDR3 is 15 amino acids. V dropped 4 bases and J dropped 2 bases, with 15 bases sitting between them. Germline lookup yields CDR1 SGHRS and CDR2 YFSETQ. For the CDR3, the DNA is TGCGCCAGCAGCCCGGATCTTGGACGGCAAGAGACCCAGTACTTC. Translating it yields CASSPDLGRQETQYF.

V usage is TRBV27 and J usage is TRBJ1-2; D is possibly TRBD1 (6 bases). The length of the CDR3 is 16 residues. The V end lost 5 bases, the J end lost 4 bases, and 20 bases lay between the germline ends. CDR1 is MNHEY and CDR2 is SMNVEV in the germline V gene (reference sequence). CDR3 in amino acids: CASSALRRDKAYGYTF. The CDR3 coding sequence is TGTGCCAGCAGTGCCCTCCGCCGGGACAAGGCCTATGGCTACACCTTC.

This clonotype was found once. The V and J genes are TRBV24-1 and TRBJ2-6; D call uncertain. Germline CDR1 reads KGHDR; CDR2 reads SFDVKD. The CDR3 consists of 13 residues. V lost 2 bases and J 6 bases, leaving 4 bases between the germline ends. In nucleotides, the CDR3 is TGTGCCACCAGTGATTCGACGGCCAACGTCCTGACTTTC. It translates to CATSDSTANVLTF.

The V gene is TRBV27, the J gene TRBJ2-4; TRBD1 agrees at 8 bases. With 2 bases clipped from V and 5 bases from J, the junction kept 8 bases outside the gene matches. Per the germline V gene, CDR1 is MNHEY and CDR2 is SMNVEV (reference sequence). This CDR3 contains 16 residues. Written as DNA, the CDR3 is TGTGCCAGCAGTTTACGACCAGGGGGCTATCAAAACATTCAGTACTTC. Its translation is CASSLRPGGYQNIQYF.

This chain joins TRBV7-9 and TRBJ2-7; perhaps TRBD2 as D (6 bases). In germline, CDR1 is SEHNR, CDR2 FQNEAQ (reference sequence). V lost 7 bases to trimming and J lost 0 bases, with 16 bases between them. The CDR3 contains 15 residues. Here the CDR3 reads CASINDRGGSYEQYF. In DNA form, the CDR3 reads TGTGCCAGCATCAATGATAGGGGAGGCTCCTACGAGCAGTACTTC.

V is TRBV19 and J is TRBJ2-1; TRBD2 agrees at 8 bases. CDR1 LNHDA and CDR2 SQIVND come from the germline V gene (reference sequence). The V segment lost 1 base and the J segment 7 bases; nucleotides outside the gene matches: 3. The CDR3 runs to 14 residues. The CDR3 nucleotides read TGTGCCAGTAGTATAGCGGGGGGGCCGAATGAGCAGTTCTTC. Its translation: CASSIAGGPNEQFF.

This clonotype has a single count. The chain is built from TRBV20-1 and TRBJ1-2; possible D gene TRBD1, 5 bases. V was shortened by 0 bases and J by 2 bases, with 16 bases between the two germline ends. The CDR3 is 16 amino acids. Germline loops: CDR1 DFQATT, CDR2 SNEGSKA (reference sequence). For the CDR3, the DNA is TGCAGTGCTAGAGAAACTGGCTCAGGGAGGAACTATGGCTACACCTTC. Translated: CSARETGSGRNYGYTF.

The rearrangement links TRBV12-3 or TRBV12-4 to TRBJ1-5; D is unresolved. The length of the CDR3 is 17 residues. V lost 4 bases to trimming and J lost 0 bases, with 16 bases between them. The CDR3 spells CASSSSSLGYSNQPQHF. In nucleotides, the CDR3 is TGTGCCAGCAGTTCGAGCAGTCTAGGGTATAGCAATCAGCCCCAGCATTTT.

The chain employs TRBV29-1 and TRBJ1-2; D is perhaps TRBD1 (5 bases). The CDR3 sequence is 13 residues long. Germline lookup yields CDR1 SQVTM and CDR2 ANQGSEA. The ends were cut back, 5 bases at V and 6 bases at J, with 16 bases in the middle. The CDR3 nucleotides read TGCAGCGTTAGGGACCCAGGTGCCAATGGCTACACCTTC. It specifies CSVRDPGANGYTF.

V gene TRBV29-1 combines with J gene TRBJ2-2, with 9 positions matching TRBD2. The J segment lost 6 bases and the V segment lost 4 bases, leaving 6 bases of the junction unmatched. CDR3 length equals 14 residues. Germline V lookup: CDR1 SQVTM, CDR2 ANQGSEA. In nucleotides, the CDR3 is TGCAGCGTTGGGCTAGCGGGGAGGCCCGGGGAGCTGTTTTTT. As protein: CSVGLAGRPGELFF.

This clonotype was recorded a few times. V is TRBV27 and J is TRBJ2-7, with D unclear. Germline assignment: CDR1 MNHEY and CDR2 SMNVEV (reference sequence). The germline V and J ends were trimmed by 4 bases and 3 bases, with 10 bases remaining between them. The CDR3 length is 13 residues. CDR3 in DNA: TGTGCCAGCAGTTCCGGGTCCAACTACGAGCAGTACTTC. This gives the protein CASSSGSNYEQYF.

This chain joins TRBV27 and TRBJ2-1; D gene ambiguous. Germline assignment: CDR1 MNHEY and CDR2 SMNVEV (reference sequence). CDR3 length: 14 residues. The V gene lost 3 bases and the J gene lost 8 bases, with 14 bases spanning the gap. CDR3 sequence (DNA): TGTGCCAGCAGTTTTCGGCCATTATCGGATGAGCAGTTCTTC. Translating gives CASSFRPLSDEQFF.

This chain links TRBV3-1 with TRBJ2-3, with unresolved D. Trimming removed 1 base from V and 5 bases from J, with 1 base in between. CDR1 and CDR2 (germline): LGHDT, YNNKEL (reference sequence). This CDR3 has 11 amino acids. The CDR3 sequence is CASSQVDTQYF. The CDR3 DNA reads as TGTGCCAGCAGCCAAGTAGATACGCAGTATTTT.

This chain joins TRBV5-6 and TRBJ1-1, with a weak D call TRBD1 (5 bases). Germline V lookup: CDR1 SGHDT, CDR2 YYEEEE. This CDR3 contains 14 residues. The V end lost 4 bases, the J end lost 1 base, and 11 bases lay between the germline ends. The CDR3 is CASSQGGTNTEAFF. CDR3 nucleotide sequence: TGTGCCAGCAGCCAGGGAGGCACGAACACTGAAGCTTTCTTT.